The 28 T cell receptor beta chains listed next were all sequenced from one sample in a study of blood T cell repertoires in COVID-19 (TCRdb year 2020). Receptor libraries were prepared by the immunoSEQ multiplex PCR assay. TCRdb holds this immuneACCESS table with in-frame rearrangements only. Some clones are missing; in checked studies, unresolved V genes explain under half, and the rest has no known cause. Present in this sample are approximately 300,000 clones, 85% to 90% of which were seen just once. Of the sample, roughly 10% is held by the ten largest clones. Sequencing was performed on PBMCs or T cells enriched from blood (not recorded which). These receptors were collected from a woman between 18 and 30 years old who had recovered from COVID-19.

This chain uses TRBV27 with TRBJ2-7; D is possibly TRBD2 (6 bases). V shed 0 bases and J shed 6 bases, with 12 bases lying between them. Per germline, CDR1 MNHEY and CDR2 SMNVEV (reference sequence). This CDR3 is 14 amino acids long. CDR3 coding DNA: TGTGCCAGCAGTTTATCGGGCTTGGGGGGCGAGCAGTACTTC. Its protein product is CASSLSGLGGEQYF.

The J gene is TRBJ2-3, the V gene TRBV10-3, with D possibly TRBD1 on 6 matching bases. The CDR3 is made up of 15 amino acids. From germline, CDR1 is ENHRY and CDR2 SYGVKD. V was clipped by 0 bases and J by 1 base, with 8 bases between them. CDR3 DNA sequence: TGTGCCATCAGTGAGTCGAGACAGGGCACAGATACGCAGTATTTT. Translated, it gives CAISESRQGTDTQYF.

This chain uses TRBV28 with TRBJ2-2; D possibly corresponds to TRBD1 (6 bases). The germline V gene encodes CDR1 MDHEN and CDR2 SYDVKM. The CDR3 consists of 14 residues. Trimming cost V 6 bases and J 13 bases, with 21 bases left between them. The CDR3 nucleotides read TGTGCCAGCAGCCCCTCACGGGACACGCTTGGGCTGTTTTTT. It translates to CASSPSRDTLGLFF. The variable domain in full, completed from reference TRBV28 and TRBJ2-2, reads DVKVTQSSRYLVKRTGEKVFLECVQDMDHENMFWYRQDPGLGLRLIYFSYDVKMKEKGDIPEGYSVSREKKERFSLILESASTNQTSMYLCASSPSRDTLGLFFGEGSRLTVL.

In its sample, this clone was seen a few times. J is TRBJ1-3 and V is TRBV6-6; maybe TRBD1 (6 bases). Germline values: CDR1 MNHNY, CDR2 SVGAGI (reference sequence). The V end was cut by 2 bases, the J end by 0 bases, with 11 bases between. This CDR3 is 16 amino acids long. The CDR3 DNA follows: TGTGCCAGCAGTTACCCACAGGGATCCTCTGGAAACACCATATATTTT. This codes for CASSYPQGSSGNTIYF.

There are a few counts of this clone. This chain uses TRBV7-3 with TRBJ2-7, with a possible D match to TRBD1 (5 bases). V was pared by 4 bases and J by 5 bases, with 12 bases between. CDR1 is SGHTA, CDR2 FQGTGA, per germline. CDR3 length equals 13 residues. The CDR3 here is CASSSGQGNEQYF. The CDR3 region has the DNA TGTGCCAGCAGCTCTGGGCAGGGTAACGAGCAGTACTTC.

As DNA, the CDR3 is TGTGCCAGCAGTGTCTGGGACAGCCTCAACTCTGGAAACACCATATATTTT. Its protein is CASSVWDSLNSGNTIYF. The rearrangement links TRBV2 to TRBJ1-3; 7 bases line up with TRBD1. Germline-derived CDR1 and CDR2 are SNHLY and FYNNEI. CDR3 length: 17 residues. Trimming removed 4 bases from V and 0 bases from J; junction bases left unmatched: 9.

V is TRBV10-3 and J is TRBJ2-2; a weak D match, TRBD1 (6 bases). V dropped 4 bases and J dropped 3 bases, with 21 bases sitting between them. CDR1 is ENHRY and CDR2 is SYGVKD in the germline V gene. This CDR3 is 18 amino acids long. This CDR3 is CAISGWNKGHLDTGELFF. As DNA, the CDR3 is TGTGCCATCAGTGGCTGGAACAAGGGACATCTAGACACCGGGGAGCTGTTTTTT.

The rearrangement joins TRBV3-1 (or the pseudogene TRBV3-2) to TRBJ1-2; D not certain. V was trimmed by 1 base and J by 6 bases, leaving 9 bases between them. Germline V gene data show CDR1 as LGHDT and CDR2 as YNNKEL (reference sequence). The CDR3 is 13 amino acids. CDR3 nucleotides: TGTGCCAGCAGCCAAGTATTAGGAGATGGCTACACCTTC. It is translated as CASSQVLGDGYTF.

The count of this clone is one. The CDR3 spells CAWSVWGGPNEKLFF. The DNA for the CDR3 is TGTGCCTGGAGTGTATGGGGGGGACCTAATGAAAAACTGTTTTTT. V gene TRBV30 combines with J gene TRBJ1-4; maybe TRBD1 (5 bases). Between the trimmed V and J ends, which lost 0 bases and 3 bases, there was a span of 11 bases. Germline V CDR1 and CDR2: GTSNPN, SVGIG (reference sequence). The CDR3 runs to 15 residues.

The V gene is TRBV2, the J gene TRBJ1-4; D not certain. The CDR3 has 14 amino acids. Trimming took 7 bases from V and 0 from J, leaving 9 bases between them. Germline lookup yields CDR1 SNHLY and CDR2 FYNNEI. The CDR3 loop is CASNYLATNEKLFF. The CDR3, as DNA: TGTGCCAGCAATTATCTTGCAACTAATGAAAAACTGTTTTTT.

Details on this clone: Other DNA sequences of this sample code for an identical CDR3. This chain links TRBV30 with TRBJ1-2, with D tentatively TRBD1 (6 bases). The CDR3 loop spans 12 amino acids. Per germline, CDR1 GTSNPN and CDR2 SVGIG (reference sequence). Deletions cut 2 bases from V and 3 bases from J, with 7 bases between. The CDR3 DNA sequence: TGTGCCTGGAGTACAGGGTACTATGGCTACACCTTC. It yields the protein CAWSTGYYGYTF.

This clone was observed a few times. Distinct nucleotide sequences in the sample also encode this CDR3. This sequence joins TRBV18 and TRBJ1-1; D remains unclear. Germline loops: CDR1 KGHSH, CDR2 LQKENI. V dropped 2 bases and J dropped 3 bases, with 7 bases sitting between them. The CDR3 runs to 13 residues. This CDR3 is CASSPGEDTEAFF. The DNA of the CDR3 is TGTGCCAGCTCACCAGGGGAGGACACTGAAGCTTTCTTT.

This rearrangement joins TRBV4-1 to TRBJ2-7; the D gene is possibly TRBD2 (5 bases). The CDR3 covers 14 residues. Germline CDR1 reads MGHRA; CDR2 reads YSYEKL. V lost 6 bases and J lost 6, with 18 bases in between. The CDR3 protein is CASSSWTREGEQYF. The DNA of the CDR3 is TGCGCCAGCAGTTCCTGGACTCGCGAGGGCGAGCAGTACTTC.

The J gene is TRBJ2-2, the V gene TRBV9; 13 nucleotides match TRBD2. V lost 4 bases and J lost 5; bases outside the gene matches: 11. Germline V gene sequence: CDR1 SGDLS, CDR2 YYNGEE. The CDR3 has 18 amino acids. CDR3 sequence (DNA): TGTGCCAGCAGCCCTTTTGGACTAGCGGGAGAATTTACCGGGGAGCTGTTTTTT. This translates into CASSPFGLAGEFTGELFF.

Only a few counts were recorded for this clone. The V call is TRBV11-2, the J call TRBJ2-7, with TRBD2 matching 8 bases. The CDR3 is 15 residues long. V shed 4 bases and J 7 bases; nucleotides not matched to a gene: 12. CDR1 and CDR2 from the germline V gene are SGHAT and FQNNGV. The CDR3 sequence is CASSSLRGASWEQYF. In nucleotides, the CDR3 is TGTGCCAGCAGCTCCTTGCGGGGGGCCTCGTGGGAGCAGTACTTC.

The chain carries TRBV24-1 and TRBJ2-1; 10 bases are a match to TRBD2. CDR3 length: 17 amino acids. V dropped 5 bases and J dropped 2; count of bases not matched to a gene: 8. Looked up from germline, CDR1 is KGHDR and CDR2 is SFDVKD. The DNA of the CDR3 is TGTGCCACCAGTGTCTCTAGCGGGAGTAGGGCCTACAATGAGCAGTTCTTC. Translation: CATSVSSGSRAYNEQFF.

The rearrangement uses TRBV7-2 and TRBJ2-3, with a weak D call TRBD2 (6 bases). Germline CDR1 is SGHTA and CDR2 is FQGNSA. Trimming removed 2 bases at V and 2 bases at J, with 14 bases between. This CDR3 region has 16 residues. The CDR3 is CASSLFQEGNTDTQYF. For the CDR3, the DNA is TGTGCCAGCAGCTTATTCCAGGAGGGGAACACAGATACGCAGTATTTT. Together with reference TRBV7-2 and TRBJ2-3, the CDR3 gives the full variable domain: GAGVSQSPSNKVTEKGKDVELRCDPISGHTALYWYRQSLGQGLEFLIYFQGNSAPDKSGLPSDRFSAERTGGSVSTLTIQRTQQEDSAVYLCASSLFQEGNTDTQYFGPGTRLTVL.

This clone was picked up one time. The chain carries TRBV7-9 and TRBJ1-3; TRBD1 matches 7 bases. With V trimmed by 4 bases and J by 3 bases, 3 bases remained unmatched. This CDR3 has 14 residues. Germline CDR1 is SEHNR and CDR2 is FQNEAQ (reference sequence). This chain's CDR3 is CASSWRTGGNTIYF. CDR3 DNA: TGTGCCAGCAGCTGGAGGACAGGTGGAAACACCATATATTTT.

CDR3 coding DNA: TGTGCCAGCAGTGAGGCAGGGGGCTATGGCTACACCTTC. Translating it yields CASSEAGGYGYTF. This sequence joins TRBV6-4 and TRBJ1-2; TRBD1 aligns across 7 bases. Losses at the gene ends were 3 bases for V and 4 bases for J; bases not matched to a gene: 2. Per germline, CDR1 MRHNA and CDR2 SNTAGT. The CDR3 spans 13 residues.

On this clone itself: An end of the junction differs from the germline gene, which may be a read error. The J gene is TRBJ2-7, the V gene TRBV5-1, with TRBD1 matching over 7 bases. The CDR3 contains 13 residues. CDR1 and CDR2 (germline): SGHRS, YFSETQ. CDR3 in amino acids: CASAVLRGNEQYF. The CDR3 DNA follows: TGTGCTTCGGCGGTCCTCAGGGGGAACGAGCAGTACTTC.

This chain uses TRBV7-9 with TRBJ2-5; the D gene is possibly TRBD2 (6 bases). Deletions cut 4 bases from V and 1 base from J, with 7 bases between. The CDR3 consists of 13 residues. Germline values: CDR1 SEHNR, CDR2 FQNEAQ (reference sequence). The CDR3 loop is CASSSRGQETQYF. The CDR3, as DNA: TGTGCCAGCAGCTCGCGGGGCCAAGAGACCCAGTACTTC. Looking up the rest from reference TRBV7-9 and TRBJ2-5 gives the full variable domain: DTGVSQNPRHKITKRGQNVTFRCDPISEHNRLYWYRQTLGQGPEFLTYFQNEAQLEKSRLLSDRFSAERPKGSFSTLEIQRTEQGDSAMYLCASSSRGQETQYFGPGTRLLVL.

This clone was found once. This chain links TRBV6-5 with TRBJ2-7; D might be TRBD2 (6 bases). Germline V gives CDR1 MNHEY, CDR2 SVGAGI. CDR3 length equals 13 residues. V shed 8 bases and J shed 6 bases, with 17 bases lying between them. CDR3 in DNA: TGTGCCAGCTCCCTTGGGGGGTCGGGCGAGCAGTACTTC. It specifies CASSLGGSGEQYF.

This clone was recorded once. V gene TRBV29-1 combines with J gene TRBJ2-5; 11 bases align to TRBD2. V dropped 6 bases and J dropped 1; count of bases not matched to a gene: 1. The CDR3 loop spans 13 amino acids. CDR1 is SQVTM, CDR2 ANQGSEA, per germline. The CDR3 spells CSVTSGIQETQYF. CDR3 in DNA: TGCAGCGTGACTAGCGGGATCCAAGAGACCCAGTACTTC.

The chain recombines TRBV27 with TRBJ2-1, with TRBD2 as a possible D gene (6 bases). V was cut by 3 bases and J by 8 bases, with 14 bases left in between. CDR3 size: 14 residues. Germline V gene lookup returns CDR1 MNHEY and CDR2 SMNVEV (reference sequence). The CDR3 sequence is CASSFFQGGDEQFF. The CDR3 DNA sequence: TGTGCCAGCAGTTTCTTTCAGGGAGGCGATGAGCAGTTCTTC.

The CDR3 sequence is CASSYSISVYSNQPQHF. CDR3 bases: TGTGCCAGCAGTTACTCGATTTCGGTCTATAGCAATCAGCCCCAGCATTTT. The chain recombines TRBV6-2 or TRBV6-3 with TRBJ1-5; D not resolved. V was clipped by 0 bases and J by 0 bases, with 12 bases between them. This CDR3 has 17 amino acids. Germline lookup yields CDR1 MNHEY and CDR2 SVGEGT.

The chain employs TRBV4-1 and TRBJ1-3; weak D call: TRBD1 (6 bases). Germline V gives CDR1 MGHRA, CDR2 YSYEKL. The CDR3 sequence is 16 residues long. The ends were cut back, 0 bases at V and 3 bases at J, with 12 bases in the middle. CDR3 DNA sequence: TGCGCCAGCAGCCAAGAGCACAGGGAGGGTGGAAACACCATATATTTT. Translated: CASSQEHREGGNTIYF.

The V gene is TRBV5-4, the J gene TRBJ2-7; tentatively, D is TRBD2 (6 bases). CDR3 length equals 14 residues. The V end was cut by 2 bases, the J end by 5 bases, with 14 bases between. Germline V gene data show CDR1 as SGHNT and CDR2 as YYREEE (reference sequence). The chain's CDR3 is CASSFRDSDHEQYF. The CDR3 region has the DNA TGTGCCAGCAGCTTCCGGGACTCTGACCACGAGCAGTACTTC.

This sequence joins TRBV5-6 and TRBJ1-1; a weak D match, TRBD1 (5 bases). The CDR3 consists of 16 residues. From germline, CDR1 is SGHDT and CDR2 YYEEEE. V lost 3 bases and J 1 base, leaving 16 bases between the germline ends. CDR3 bases: TGTGCCAGCAGCTGGCGGGGGGAAAAGGGGAACACTGAAGCTTTCTTT. As protein: CASSWRGEKGNTEAFF.